This is a list of T cell receptor beta chains from one sample in a study of shared clonotypes between healthy human individuals. The protocol was immunoSEQ multiplex PCR, while the TCRdb copy is restricted to in-frame clones and leaves out a portion. This sample yields about 700,000 clones, of which less than 85% are seen a single time; roughly 1.7% belongs to the top ten. Sample: memory CD4+ T cells sorted from blood. The receptors derive from a woman between 25 and 40 years old in good health. Both conserved end residues are part of each CDR3. A D gene is named only where the DNA matches it firmly. A row's size may be missing; if present it is once, few, many or a size class.

cdr3_length	clone_size	v_call	j_call	d_call	cdr3_aa	cdr3_nt
15	.	TRBV27	TRBJ1-2	.	CASRTEDKPNYGYTF	TGTGCCAGCAGGACAGAGGACAAACCTAACTATGGCTACACCTTC
16	.	TRBV7-2	TRBJ1-2	.	CASRIRPAPTDYGYTF	TGTGCCAGCCGAATCAGGCCCGCACCGACGGACTATGGCTACACCTTC
14	.	TRBV19	TRBJ1-2	.	CASNPTPHTWGYTF	TGTGCCAGCAACCCTACACCCCACACGTGGGGCTACACCTTC
14	.	TRBV29-1	TRBJ2-5	.	CSVGLPDWGETQYF	TGCAGCGTTGGATTGCCCGACTGGGGAGAGACCCAGTACTTC
15	.	TRBV27	TRBJ2-1	TRBD1	CASSGGTGVYNEQFF	TGTGCCAGCAGTGGGGGGACAGGGGTCTACAATGAGCAGTTCTTC
15	.	TRBV5-1	TRBJ2-1	.	CASSAGTGSYNEQFF	TGCGCCAGCAGCGCAGGGACTGGCTCCTACAATGAGCAGTTCTTC
11	.	TRBV6-5	TRBJ2-5	.	CASSFGPSQYF	TGTGCCAGCAGCTTCGGGCCTTCCCAGTACTTC
14	many	TRBV28	TRBJ2-2	.	CASSRAVITGELFF	TGTGCCAGCAGCCGGGCGGTGATTACCGGGGAGCTGTTTTTT
16	once	TRBV6-6	TRBJ1-4	.	CASSLHPQGRREKLFF	TGTGCCAGCAGTTTACACCCGCAGGGGCGACGTGAAAAACTGTTTTTT
14	.	TRBV5-1	TRBJ2-1	.	CASSLSSTTNEQFF	TGCGCCAGCAGCTTATCATCCACCACCAATGAGCAGTTCTTC
12	once	TRBV6-1	TRBJ2-3	.	CASRAGTDTQYF	TGTGCCAGCAGGGCAGGCACAGATACGCAGTATTTT
16	.	TRBV2	TRBJ2-1	TRBD2	CASSALGGGRGNEQFF	TGTGCCAGCAGTGCTTTAGGGGGCGGGAGGGGCAATGAGCAGTTCTTC
14	few	TRBV5-8	TRBJ2-5	TRBD2	CASSLRTSYETQYF	TGTGCCAGCAGCTTGCGGACTAGTTATGAGACCCAGTACTTC
16	.	TRBV14	TRBJ2-7	TRBD1	CASSYGGRGLPYEQYF	TGTGCCAGCAGTTACGGGGGCAGGGGGCTTCCCTACGAGCAGTACTTC
14	.	TRBV30	TRBJ2-5	.	CAWSVKGLQETQYF	TGTGCCTGGAGTGTAAAGGGGCTCCAAGAGACCCAGTACTTC
15	.	TRBV4-2	TRBJ1-5	.	CASSQDGARDQPQHF	TGTGCCAGCAGCCAAGACGGGGCGAGGGATCAGCCCCAGCATTTT
14	.	TRBV19	TRBJ1-5	.	CASSLPLGDQPQHF	TGTGCCAGTAGCCTCCCCTTGGGGGATCAGCCCCAGCATTTT
15	many	TRBV5-1	TRBJ2-1	TRBD2	CASSLASGAYNEQFF	TGCGCCAGCAGCCTGGCTAGCGGGGCTTACAATGAGCAGTTCTTC
11	.	TRBV29-1	TRBJ1-1	.	CSTKGTTEAFF	TGCAGCACGAAAGGGACCACTGAAGCTTTCTTT
15	.	TRBV6-1	TRBJ1-3	TRBD1	CASSEERGLGNTIYF	TGTGCCAGCAGTGAAGAAAGGGGGCTTGGAAACACCATATATTTT
16	many	TRBV4-2	TRBJ2-7	.	CASSPSSDDNSYEQYF	TGTGCCAGCAGCCCGTCATCAGACGATAACTCCTACGAGCAGTACTTC
15	.	TRBV27	TRBJ2-1	.	CASSLPRTLVAEQFF	TGTGCCAGCAGTTTACCTCGAACGCTAGTTGCCGAGCAGTTCTTC
13	many	TRBV30	TRBJ1-1	.	CAWSLQGYPEAFF	TGTGCCTGGAGTCTTCAGGGGTACCCTGAAGCTTTCTTT
21	.	TRBV29-1	TRBJ2-3	TRBD2	CSVERIHRGRGGRAPPDTQYF	TGCAGCGTTGAAAGAATCCACAGAGGGCGCGGCGGGAGGGCCCCGCCAGATACGCAGTATTTT
15	.	TRBV5-5	TRBJ1-4	.	CASSLFSESGEKLFF	TGTGCCAGCAGCTTGTTTTCCGAAAGTGGAGAAAAACTGTTTTTT
16	.	TRBV7-8	TRBJ2-1	TRBD2	CASSLLGRSSYNEQFF	TGTGCCAGCAGCTTACTCGGGAGGTCCTCCTACAATGAGCAGTTCTTC
15	few	TRBV5-4	TRBJ1-1	.	CASSSRLVMNTEAFF	TGTGCCAGCAGCTCCCGTTTAGTCATGAACACTGAAGCTTTCTTT